This T cell receptor beta chain was sequenced for a study of OX40 agonist ivuxolimab in advanced cancers. Study information: Three patients, one with hepatocellular carcinoma and two with cutaneous melanoma, achieved partial responses.

Method: immunoSEQ multiplex PCR; TCRdb's copy keeps in-frame clones and lacks some. Here the sample spans tens of thousands of clones, 86% being singletons. For this clone: Its target is unknown.

Findings of the study overall: Among the lowest levels of clonal expansion were found in partial responders at 0.1-3.0 mg/kg.

The CDR3 has 17 amino acids. V gave up 0 bases and J gave up 2 bases, with 13 bases separating them. Per germline, CDR1 SGHAT and CDR2 FQNNGV. The rearrangement joins TRBV11-2 to TRBJ2-2, with D perhaps being TRBD1 or TRBD2 (5 bases each). The source is an adult with an advanced solid tumor such as melanoma, head and neck, liver or kidney cancer. Sequenced here: CD4+ or CD8+ T cells sorted from blood, sampled in a trial of the OX40 agonist ivuxolimab. CDR3 DNA: TGTGCCAGCAGCTTAGACGGAGGTGGACACAACACCGGGGAGCTGTTTTTT. Translation gives CASSLDGGGHNTGELFF.